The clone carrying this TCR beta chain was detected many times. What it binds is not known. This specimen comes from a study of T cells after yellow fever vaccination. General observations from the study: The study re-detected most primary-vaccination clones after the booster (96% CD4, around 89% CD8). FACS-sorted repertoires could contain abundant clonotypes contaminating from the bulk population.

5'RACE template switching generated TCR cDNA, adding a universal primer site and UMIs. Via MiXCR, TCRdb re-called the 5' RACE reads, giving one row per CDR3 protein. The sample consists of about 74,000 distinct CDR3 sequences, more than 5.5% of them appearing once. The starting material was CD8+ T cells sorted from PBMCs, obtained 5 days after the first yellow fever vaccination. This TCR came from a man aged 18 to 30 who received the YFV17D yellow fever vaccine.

The CDR3, as DNA: TGTGCCAGCAGCCATTCCCTTGAGGCCCACGAGCAGTACTTC. Protein: CASSHSLEAHEQYF. The chain couples TRBV7-9 to TRBJ2-7; D is ambiguous. Trimming cost V 5 bases and J 5 bases, with 16 bases left between them. Per the germline V gene, CDR1 is SEHNR and CDR2 is FQNEAQ (reference sequence). The CDR3 length is 14 residues. Based on the CDR3 plus reference TRBV7-9 and TRBJ2-7, the full variable domain is DTGVSQNPRHKITKRGQNVTFRCDPISEHNRLYWYRQTLGQGPEFLTYFQNEAQLEKSRLLSDRFSAERPKGSFSTLEIQRTEQGDSAMYLCASSHSLEAHEQYFGPGTRLTVT.